Following are 23 T cell receptor beta chains from one sample sequenced in a study of Graves' ophthalmopathy and Graves' hyperthyroidism. RNA transcripts yielded amplified TCR beta CDR3 regions. An initial RT-PCR round employing HTBI primers preceded a second-round multiplex PCR. TCRdb redid the calling of the multiplex PCR reads with MiXCR, one entry per CDR3 protein. The table has hundreds of thousands of distinct CDR3 sequences, about 40% seen once; the top ten hold 3% to 4%. The sequencing input was peripheral blood. Every receptor here comes from an adult man with Graves' ophthalmopathy.

In this sample, this clonotype turned up many times. The chain recombines TRBV14 with TRBJ1-2; no clear D. V was trimmed by 0 bases and J by 8 bases, leaving 13 bases between them. Germline loops: CDR1 SGHDN, CDR2 FVKESK. The CDR3 sequence is 14 residues long. The CDR3 sequence: CASSQDRNPKGYTF. CDR3 DNA sequence: TGTGCCAGCAGCCAAGACAGGAATCCGAAGGGCTACACCTTC.

The sample holds many counts of this clonotype. J is TRBJ1-2 and V is TRBV6-5; D gene ambiguous. Trimming left V 8 bases short and J 8 bases short, with 12 bases between. The CDR3 consists of 11 residues. Germline V lookup: CDR1 MNHEY, CDR2 SVGAGI. CDR3 in DNA: TGTGCCAGCGGCAAGACGTTCGGCTACACCTTC. Translating gives CASGKTFGYTF.

This clonotype was seen only once. The chain has TRBV10-3 and TRBJ1-2, with 8 positions matching TRBD1. Germline lookup yields CDR1 ENHRY and CDR2 SYGVKD. The CDR3 spans 12 residues. V trimming: 5 bases; J trimming: 8 bases; junction bases outside the gene matches: 4. The CDR3 here is CAISPQGEGYTF. CDR3 sequence (DNA): TGTGCCATCAGTCCACAGGGGGAGGGCTACACCTTC.

Worth noting for this clonotype: A much larger clone lies a single base off, so this may be a read error. V gene TRBV29-1 combines with J gene TRBJ2-7, with 10 bases lining up with TRBD1. Germline V gives CDR1 SQVTM, CDR2 ANQGSEA. The length of the CDR3 is 14 residues. J lost 4 bases, V lost 7 bases, and 10 bases had no gene match. The DNA of the CDR3 is TGCAGCGCATCACCGGGACAGGGGACTTACGAGCAGTACTTC. Protein sequence: CSASPGQGTYEQYF.

The sample holds many counts of this clonotype. The gene calls are TRBV9 and TRBJ1-1; 8 nucleotides align to TRBD1. The germline V gene has CDR1 SGDLS and CDR2 YYNGEE. With 3 bases clipped from V and 0 bases from J, the junction kept 1 base outside the gene matches. The CDR3 spans 14 residues. CDR3: CASSAGQVNTEAFF. DNA of the CDR3: TGTGCCAGCAGCGCGGGACAGGTGAACACTGAAGCTTTCTTT.

This clonotype was detected ten times or more. In DNA form, the CDR3 reads TGTGCCAGCAGTTACATGGGTGGCAATTCACCCCTCCACTTT. Its protein product is CASSYMGGNSPLHF. This sequence joins TRBV6-5 and TRBJ1-6; D is undetermined. In germline, CDR1 is MNHEY, CDR2 SVGAGI. Trimming left V 2 bases short and J 7 bases short, with 9 bases between. CDR3 length: 14 residues.

A few counts support this clonotype. The rearrangement links TRBV20-1 to TRBJ2-7; TRBD2 matches at 13 bases. The germline gives CDR1 DFQATT, CDR2 SNEGSKA (reference sequence). The ends lost 6 bases at V and 2 bases at J; junction bases unmatched: 4. The CDR3 loop spans 14 amino acids. CDR3: CSAGGTSGTYEQYF. In DNA, the CDR3 is TGCAGTGCGGGAGGGACTAGCGGGACCTACGAGCAGTACTTC.

The chain joins TRBV12-3 or TRBV12-4 to TRBJ1-1; D gene unclear. Trimming took 2 bases from V and 0 from J, leaving 13 bases between them. This CDR3 has 16 amino acids. CDR3 bases: TGTGCCAGCAGTTTACGACGGCCCTTCATGAACACTGAAGCTTTCTTT. Translating it yields CASSLRRPFMNTEAFF.

In this sample, this clonotype turned up many times. The rearrangement uses TRBV7-2 and TRBJ1-1; TRBD1 aligns across 10 bases. The germline V gene encodes CDR1 SGHTA and CDR2 FQGNSA. This CDR3 comprises 16 residues. J was trimmed by 0 bases and V by 5 bases; bases with no gene match: 6. This CDR3 is CASSPGQGGMNTEAFF. CDR3 in DNA: TGTGCCAGCAGCCCCGGACAGGGGGGGATGAACACTGAAGCTTTCTTT.

V usage is TRBV11-1 and J usage is TRBJ1-4; D gene unclear. V lost 5 bases, J lost 0 bases, and 13 bases lay in between. Germline assignment: CDR1 SGHAT and CDR2 FQDESV (reference sequence). This CDR3 has 16 residues. This CDR3 reads CASSHPPRPTNEKLFF. The CDR3 region has the DNA TGTGCCAGCAGCCACCCCCCCCGGCCAACTAATGAAAAACTGTTTTTT.

The chain couples TRBV2 to TRBJ2-1; TRBD2 is a possible D gene (6 bases). V lost 3 bases, J lost 0 bases, and 9 bases lay in between. The CDR3 covers 15 residues. From germline, CDR1 is SNHLY and CDR2 FYNNEI. The CDR3 reads CASSEGGSSYNEQFF. Written as DNA, the CDR3 is TGTGCCAGCAGTGAGGGGGGTAGCTCCTACAATGAGCAGTTCTTC.

This clonotype was detected ten times or more. The V call is TRBV7-3, the J call TRBJ1-1, with D perhaps TRBD1 (5 bases). Germline CDR1 is SGHTA and CDR2 is FQGTGA. This CDR3 spans 15 amino acids. V was shortened by 0 bases and J by 2 bases, with 10 bases between the two germline ends. The DNA for the CDR3 is TGTGCCAGCAGCTTAACGGGGGATCTCAACACTGAAGCTTTCTTT. The encoded protein is CASSLTGDLNTEAFF.

This clonotype was counted at least ten times. The rearrangement uses TRBV7-9 and TRBJ2-7; D gene uncertain. There are 15 residues in the CDR3. From germline, CDR1 is SEHNR and CDR2 FQNEAQ (reference sequence). V dropped 1 base and J dropped 6 bases, with 16 bases sitting between them. The DNA of the CDR3 is TGTGCCAGCAGCTTAGGATCCAGGAAGGCGATCGAGCAGTACTTC. This codes for CASSLGSRKAIEQYF. The whole variable domain, filled in from reference TRBV7-9 and TRBJ2-7, reads DTGVSQNPRHKITKRGQNVTFRCDPISEHNRLYWYRQTLGQGPEFLTYFQNEAQLEKSRLLSDRFSAERPKGSFSTLEIQRTEQGDSAMYLCASSLGSRKAIEQYFGPGTRLTVT.

This clonotype was observed at least ten times. The genes are TRBV5-6 and TRBJ1-1, with D uncertain. V was trimmed by 6 bases and J by 6 bases, leaving 12 bases between them. CDR1 and CDR2 from the germline V gene are SGHDT and YYEEEE. The CDR3 loop spans 12 amino acids. The CDR3 protein is CASTKWGAEAFF. The CDR3 nucleotides read TGTGCCAGCACCAAATGGGGAGCTGAAGCTTTCTTT.

Comment on this clonotype: A single base separates this from a much larger clone, so it may be a read error. The chain links TRBV7-9 to TRBJ1-1; D is undetermined. Germline V gene lookup returns CDR1 SEHNR and CDR2 FQNEAQ (reference sequence). This CDR3 has 15 residues. V lost 1 base to trimming and J lost 4 bases, with 13 bases between them. The CDR3 region has the DNA TGTGCCAGCAGCTTAGTCGGGGAGGGTGGCACTGAAGCTTTCTTT. Translation: CASSLVGEGGTEAFF.

A remark on this clonotype: A much larger clone lies one base from this, so it may be a read error. The chain links TRBV6-5 to TRBJ1-4, with a tentative D call TRBD1 (6 bases). The length of the CDR3 is 13 residues. The germline gives CDR1 MNHEY, CDR2 SVGAGI. The CDR3 region is CTSSTGTTEKLFF. The CDR3 DNA reads as TGTACCAGCAGTACTGGGACAACCGAAAAACTGTTTTTT.

This clonotype was counted a few times. The chain couples TRBV4-1 to TRBJ1-3; D is uncertain. Germline V gene data show CDR1 as MGHRA and CDR2 as YSYEKL. Trimming cost V 1 base and J 4 bases, with 11 bases left between them. This CDR3 comprises 15 residues. CDR3 DNA: TGCGCCAGCAGCCAAGTCGAGTCGGGGGGAAACACCATATATTTT. Encoded protein: CASSQVESGGNTIYF.

The table lists this clonotype with many counts. The chain combines TRBV4-1 with TRBJ2-5; tentatively, D is TRBD1 (6 bases). Between the trimmed V and J ends, which lost 3 bases and 2 bases, there was a span of 10 bases. This CDR3 is 14 amino acids long. Germline V CDR1 and CDR2: MGHRA, YSYEKL. In nucleotides, the CDR3 is TGCGCCAGCAGCCAGAGAACAGGGCAAGAGACCCAGTACTTC. Its translation: CASSQRTGQETQYF.

This clonotype was counted ten times or more. This sequence joins TRBV2 and TRBJ1-5; 8 nucleotides align to TRBD1. The V and J ends lost 4 bases and 3 bases, in that order; junction bases with no gene match: 2. CDR1 and CDR2 from the germline V gene are SNHLY and FYNNEI. The CDR3 runs 14 residues. The CDR3 spells CASSAGGLNQPQHF. Here the CDR3 DNA reads TGTGCCAGCAGTGCAGGGGGCCTCAATCAGCCCCAGCATTTT.

V gene TRBV10-3 combines with J gene TRBJ1-5, with 10 bases that match TRBD1. Germline loops: CDR1 ENHRY, CDR2 SYGVKD. CDR3 length: 15 residues. The V gene end was trimmed by 3 bases and the J gene end by 11 bases; junction bases not matched to a gene: 10. The CDR3 protein is CAISDSRTGGGSQHF. The CDR3 DNA reads as TGTGCCATCAGTGACTCCCGGACAGGGGGAGGGTCCCAGCATTTT.

This clonotype came up many times. The rearrangement uses TRBV7-3 and TRBJ1-1, with unresolved D. The CDR3 has 15 amino acids. The V gene's germline CDR1 is SGHTA and CDR2 FQGTGA. With 1 base removed from V and 1 base from J, the gap between germline ends came to 10 bases. The CDR3 spells CASSLKGGWNTEAFF. The CDR3 nucleotides read TGTGCCAGCAGCTTAAAGGGTGGATGGAACACTGAAGCTTTCTTT.

This clonotype was counted many times. The chain combines TRBV7-3 with TRBJ1-2, with D possibly being TRBD1 (6 bases). CDR1 and CDR2 from the germline V gene are SGHTA and FQGTGA. The CDR3 totals 15 residues. Deletions cut 5 bases from V and 2 bases from J, with 15 bases between. The CDR3 coding sequence is TGTGCCAGCAGCCCTCAGGGGCCTGGGAACTATGGCTACACCTTC. It encodes CASSPQGPGNYGYTF.

The chain couples TRBV2 to TRBJ1-2, with D hard to call. The CDR3 loop spans 17 amino acids. The V and J ends lost 2 bases and 0 bases respectively, with 16 bases between them. The germline V gene has CDR1 SNHLY and CDR2 FYNNEI. CDR3 nucleotide sequence: TGTGCCAGCAGTGAATGGCCGACTAGCGGGGCTAACTATGGCTACACCTTC. Encoded protein: CASSEWPTSGANYGYTF.